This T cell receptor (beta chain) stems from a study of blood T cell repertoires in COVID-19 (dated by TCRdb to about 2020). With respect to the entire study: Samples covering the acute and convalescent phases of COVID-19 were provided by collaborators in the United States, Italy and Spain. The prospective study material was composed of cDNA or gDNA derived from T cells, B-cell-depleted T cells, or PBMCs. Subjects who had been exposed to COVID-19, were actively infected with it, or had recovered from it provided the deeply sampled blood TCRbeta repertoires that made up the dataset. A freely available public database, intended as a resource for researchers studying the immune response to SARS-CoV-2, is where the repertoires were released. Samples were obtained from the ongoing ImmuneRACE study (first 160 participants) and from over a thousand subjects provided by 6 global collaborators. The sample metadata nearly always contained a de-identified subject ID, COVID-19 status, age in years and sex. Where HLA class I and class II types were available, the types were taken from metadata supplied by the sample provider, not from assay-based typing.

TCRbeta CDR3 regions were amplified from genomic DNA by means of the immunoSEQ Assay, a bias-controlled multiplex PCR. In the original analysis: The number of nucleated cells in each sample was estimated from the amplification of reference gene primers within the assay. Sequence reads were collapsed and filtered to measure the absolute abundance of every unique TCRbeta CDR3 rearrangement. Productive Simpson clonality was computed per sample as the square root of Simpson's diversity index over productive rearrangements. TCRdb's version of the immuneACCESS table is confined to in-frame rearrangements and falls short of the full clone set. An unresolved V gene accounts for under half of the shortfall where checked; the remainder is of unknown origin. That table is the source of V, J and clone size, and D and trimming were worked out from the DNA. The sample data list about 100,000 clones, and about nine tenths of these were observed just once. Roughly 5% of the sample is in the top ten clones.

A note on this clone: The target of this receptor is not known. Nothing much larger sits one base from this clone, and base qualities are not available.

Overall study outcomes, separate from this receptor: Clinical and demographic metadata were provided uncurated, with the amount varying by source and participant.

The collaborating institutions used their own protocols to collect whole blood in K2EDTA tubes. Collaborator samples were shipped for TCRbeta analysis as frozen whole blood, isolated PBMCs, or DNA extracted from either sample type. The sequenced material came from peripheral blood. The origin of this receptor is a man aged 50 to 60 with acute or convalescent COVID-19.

CDR3 sequence: CASSFDRRSYEQYF. The nucleotide sequence reads TGTGCCAGCAGCTTTGACAGGCGATCCTACGAGCAGTACTTC. The V and J genes are TRBV11-2 and TRBJ2-7; the D region possibly corresponds to TRBD1 (6 bases align). Between the V and J ends, shortened by 3 bases and 1 base respectively, the junction contains 10 bases. The germline V gene encodes CDR1 SGHAT and CDR2 FQNNGV. Inclusive of the bounding cysteine and phenylalanine, the CDR3 is 14 residues long. The retained sequence is limited to the CDR3, 42 bases, with the frame set at the first base.